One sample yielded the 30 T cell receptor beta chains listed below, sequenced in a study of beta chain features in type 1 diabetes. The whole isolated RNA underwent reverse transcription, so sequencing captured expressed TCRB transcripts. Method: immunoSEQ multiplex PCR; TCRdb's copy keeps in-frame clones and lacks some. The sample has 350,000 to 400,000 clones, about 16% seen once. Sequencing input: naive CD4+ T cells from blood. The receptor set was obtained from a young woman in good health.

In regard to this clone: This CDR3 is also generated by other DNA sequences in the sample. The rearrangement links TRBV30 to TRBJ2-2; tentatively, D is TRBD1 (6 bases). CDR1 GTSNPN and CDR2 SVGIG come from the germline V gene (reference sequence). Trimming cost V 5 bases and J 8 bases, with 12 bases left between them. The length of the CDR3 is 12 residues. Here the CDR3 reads CAWGRGSGELFF. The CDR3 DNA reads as TGTGCCTGGGGCAGGGGCTCAGGGGAGCTGTTTTTT.

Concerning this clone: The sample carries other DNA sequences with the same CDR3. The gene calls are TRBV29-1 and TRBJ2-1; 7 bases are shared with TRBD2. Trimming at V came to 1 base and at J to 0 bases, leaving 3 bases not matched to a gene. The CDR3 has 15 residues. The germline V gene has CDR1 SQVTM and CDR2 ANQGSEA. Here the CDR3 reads CSVEGGGSSYNEQFF. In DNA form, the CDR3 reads TGCAGCGTTGAAGGGGGCGGGAGCTCCTACAATGAGCAGTTCTTC.

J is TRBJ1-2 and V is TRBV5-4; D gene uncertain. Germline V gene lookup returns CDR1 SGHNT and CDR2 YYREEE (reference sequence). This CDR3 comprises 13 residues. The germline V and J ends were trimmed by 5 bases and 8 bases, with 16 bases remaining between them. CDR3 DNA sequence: TGTGCCAGCAGACGGACGGGGTTGGAAGGCTACACCTTC. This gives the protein CASRRTGLEGYTF.

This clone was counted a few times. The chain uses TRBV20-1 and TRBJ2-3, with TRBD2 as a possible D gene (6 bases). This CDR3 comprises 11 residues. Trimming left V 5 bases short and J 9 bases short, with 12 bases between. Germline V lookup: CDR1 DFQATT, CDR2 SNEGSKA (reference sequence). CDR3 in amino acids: CSAPPGETQYF. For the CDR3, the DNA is TGCAGTGCTCCCCCGGGGGAGACGCAGTATTTT.

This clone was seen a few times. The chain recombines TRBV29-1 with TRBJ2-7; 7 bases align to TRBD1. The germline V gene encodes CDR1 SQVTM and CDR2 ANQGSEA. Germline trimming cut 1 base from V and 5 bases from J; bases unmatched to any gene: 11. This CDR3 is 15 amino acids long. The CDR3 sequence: CSVEGRGTGADEQYF. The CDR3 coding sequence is TGCAGCGTTGAAGGGCGCGGAACAGGGGCGGACGAGCAGTACTTC.

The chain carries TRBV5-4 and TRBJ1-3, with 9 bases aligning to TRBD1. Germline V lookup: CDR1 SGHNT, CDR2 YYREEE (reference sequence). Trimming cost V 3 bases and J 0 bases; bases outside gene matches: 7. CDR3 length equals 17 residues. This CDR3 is CASSSRDREPSGNTIYF. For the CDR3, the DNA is TGTGCCAGCAGCTCCCGGGACAGGGAGCCCTCTGGAAACACCATATATTTT.

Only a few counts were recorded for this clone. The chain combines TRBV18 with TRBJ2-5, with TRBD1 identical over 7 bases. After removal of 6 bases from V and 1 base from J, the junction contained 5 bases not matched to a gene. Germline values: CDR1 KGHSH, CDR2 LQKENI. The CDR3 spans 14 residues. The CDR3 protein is CASSRRDSQETQYF. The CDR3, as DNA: TGTGCCAGCTCGCGTCGGGACAGCCAAGAGACCCAGTACTTC.

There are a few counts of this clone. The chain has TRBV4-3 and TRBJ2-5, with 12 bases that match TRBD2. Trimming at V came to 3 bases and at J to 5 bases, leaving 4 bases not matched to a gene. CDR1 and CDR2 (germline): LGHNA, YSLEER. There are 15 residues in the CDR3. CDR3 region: CASSHLGLAGETQYF. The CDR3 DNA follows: TGCGCCAGCAGCCACCTAGGACTAGCGGGGGAGACCCAGTACTTC.

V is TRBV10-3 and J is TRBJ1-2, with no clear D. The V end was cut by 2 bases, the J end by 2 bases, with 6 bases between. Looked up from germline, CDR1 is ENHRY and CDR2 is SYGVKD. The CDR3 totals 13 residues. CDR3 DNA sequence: TGTGCCATCAGTGAGAGTCAGAACTATGGCTACACCTTC. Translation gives CAISESQNYGYTF.

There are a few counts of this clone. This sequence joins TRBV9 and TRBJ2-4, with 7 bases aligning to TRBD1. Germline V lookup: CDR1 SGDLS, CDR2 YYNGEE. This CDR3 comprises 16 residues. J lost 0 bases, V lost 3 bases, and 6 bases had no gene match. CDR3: CASSDGDSGAKNIQYF. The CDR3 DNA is TGTGCCAGCAGCGATGGGGACAGCGGAGCCAAAAACATTCAGTACTTC.

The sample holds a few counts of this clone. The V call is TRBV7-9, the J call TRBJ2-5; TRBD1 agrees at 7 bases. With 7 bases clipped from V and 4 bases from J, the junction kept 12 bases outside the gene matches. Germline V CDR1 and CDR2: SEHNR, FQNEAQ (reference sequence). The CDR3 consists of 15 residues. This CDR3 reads CASNEKQGFSETQYF. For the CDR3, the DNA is TGTGCCAGCAACGAAAAACAGGGGTTCTCAGAGACCCAGTACTTC.

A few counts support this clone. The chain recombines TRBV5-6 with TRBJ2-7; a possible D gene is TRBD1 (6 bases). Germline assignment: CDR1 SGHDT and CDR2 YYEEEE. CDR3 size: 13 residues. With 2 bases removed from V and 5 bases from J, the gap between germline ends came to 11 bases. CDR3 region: CASSFNRVHEQYF. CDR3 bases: TGTGCCAGCAGCTTTAACAGGGTCCACGAGCAGTACTTC.

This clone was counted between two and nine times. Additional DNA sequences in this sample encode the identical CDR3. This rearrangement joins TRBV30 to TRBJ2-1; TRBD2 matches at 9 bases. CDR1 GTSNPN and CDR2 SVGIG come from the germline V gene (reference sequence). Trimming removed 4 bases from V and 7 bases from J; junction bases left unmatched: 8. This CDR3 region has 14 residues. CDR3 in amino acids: CAWNPGLARNEQFF. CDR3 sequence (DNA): TGTGCCTGGAACCCGGGACTAGCTAGGAATGAGCAGTTCTTC.

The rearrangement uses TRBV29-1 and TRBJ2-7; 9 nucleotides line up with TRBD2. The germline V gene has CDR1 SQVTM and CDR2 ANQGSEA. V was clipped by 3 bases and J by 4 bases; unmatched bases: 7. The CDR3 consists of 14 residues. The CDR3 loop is CSVELAGQRYEQYF. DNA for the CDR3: TGCAGCGTTGAGCTAGCGGGGCAACGGTACGAGCAGTACTTC.

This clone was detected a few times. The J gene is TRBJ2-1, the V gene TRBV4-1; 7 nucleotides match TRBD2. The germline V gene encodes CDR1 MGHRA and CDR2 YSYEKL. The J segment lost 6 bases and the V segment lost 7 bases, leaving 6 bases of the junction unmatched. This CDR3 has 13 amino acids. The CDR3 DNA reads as TGCGCCAGCAACCCACCGGGGGGCAATGAGCAGTTCTTC. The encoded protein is CASNPPGGNEQFF.

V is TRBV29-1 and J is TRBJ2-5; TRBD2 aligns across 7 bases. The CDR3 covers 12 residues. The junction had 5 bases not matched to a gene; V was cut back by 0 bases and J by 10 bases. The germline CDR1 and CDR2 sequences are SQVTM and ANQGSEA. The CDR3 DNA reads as TGCAGCGTTGAAGATACCCGGGGGGACCAGTACTTC. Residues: CSVEDTRGDQYF.

The CDR3 nucleotides read TGTGCCAGCAGCGGCGGGGTCCGGGCTGAAGCTTTCTTT. Amino acid sequence: CASSGGVRAEAFF. V gene TRBV5-4 combines with J gene TRBJ1-1; D call uncertain. Germline CDR1 SGHNT, CDR2 YYREEE (reference sequence). The CDR3 is 13 residues long. V lost 4 bases and J lost 6, with 13 bases in between.

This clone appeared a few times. CDR3 amino acids: CASSQQGLEAFF. As DNA, the CDR3 is TGTGCCAGCAGCCAACAGGGCCTTGAAGCTTTCTTT. This chain uses TRBV14 with TRBJ1-1, with D maybe TRBD1 (5 bases). The germline V gene has CDR1 SGHDN and CDR2 FVKESK. Trimming shortened V by 2 bases and J by 7 bases, and 8 bases separated the two germline ends. The CDR3 has 12 amino acids.

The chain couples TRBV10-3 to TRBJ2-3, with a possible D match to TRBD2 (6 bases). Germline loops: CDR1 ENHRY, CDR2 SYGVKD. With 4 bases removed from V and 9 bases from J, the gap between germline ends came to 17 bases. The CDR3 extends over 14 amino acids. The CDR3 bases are TGTGCCATCAGTGGAGCGGGCGGTAGGCGGACGCAGTATTTT. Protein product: CAISGAGGRRTQYF.

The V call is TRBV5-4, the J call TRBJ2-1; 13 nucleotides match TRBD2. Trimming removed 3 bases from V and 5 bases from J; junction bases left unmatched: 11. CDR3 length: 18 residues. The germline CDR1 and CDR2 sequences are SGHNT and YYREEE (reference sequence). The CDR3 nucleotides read TGTGCCAGCAGCTCCCGGCGGACTAGCGGGGGATCCCACAATGAGCAGTTCTTC. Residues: CASSSRRTSGGSHNEQFF.

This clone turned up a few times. In nucleotides, the CDR3 is TGTGCCAGCAGCCAAGATCGACTGATCACCGGGGAGCTGTTTTTT. This gives the protein CASSQDRLITGELFF. The chain joins TRBV14 to TRBJ2-2; the D is unclear. Per germline, CDR1 SGHDN and CDR2 FVKESK. V was shortened by 0 bases and J by 4 bases, with 9 bases between the two germline ends. The CDR3 loop spans 15 amino acids.

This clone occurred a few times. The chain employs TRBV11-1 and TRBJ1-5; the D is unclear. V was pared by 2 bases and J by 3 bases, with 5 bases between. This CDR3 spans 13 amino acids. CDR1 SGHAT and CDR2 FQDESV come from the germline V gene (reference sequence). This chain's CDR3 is CASSLTNNQPQHF. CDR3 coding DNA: TGTGCCAGCAGCTTAACAAACAATCAGCCCCAGCATTTT.

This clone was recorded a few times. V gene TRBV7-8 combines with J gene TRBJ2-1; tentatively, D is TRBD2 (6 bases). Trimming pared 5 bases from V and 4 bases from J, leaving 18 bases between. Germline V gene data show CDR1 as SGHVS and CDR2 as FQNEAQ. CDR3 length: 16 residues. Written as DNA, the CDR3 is TGTGCCAGCAGCCTAGGTCGGGGGAGCTGGTACAATGAGCAGTTCTTC. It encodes CASSLGRGSWYNEQFF.

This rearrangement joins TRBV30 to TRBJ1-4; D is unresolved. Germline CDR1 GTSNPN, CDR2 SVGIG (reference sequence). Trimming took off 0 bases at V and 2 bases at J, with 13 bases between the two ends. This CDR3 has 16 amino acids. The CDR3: CAWSVRLGLTNEKLFF. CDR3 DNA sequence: TGTGCCTGGAGTGTTAGACTCGGACTCACTAATGAAAAACTGTTTTTT.

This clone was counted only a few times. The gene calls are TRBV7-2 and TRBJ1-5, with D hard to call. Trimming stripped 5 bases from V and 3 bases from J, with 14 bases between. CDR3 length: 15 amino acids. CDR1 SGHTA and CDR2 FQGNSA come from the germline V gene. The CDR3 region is CASSQGLNANQPQHF. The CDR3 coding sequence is TGTGCCAGCAGCCAAGGACTCAATGCCAATCAGCCCCAGCATTTT.

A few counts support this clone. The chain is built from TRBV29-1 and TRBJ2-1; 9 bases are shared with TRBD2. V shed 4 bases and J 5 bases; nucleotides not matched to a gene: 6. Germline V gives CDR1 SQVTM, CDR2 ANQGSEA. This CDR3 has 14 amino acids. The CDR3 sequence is CSVVGLAGHNEQFF. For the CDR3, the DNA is TGCAGCGTTGTGGGACTAGCAGGTCACAATGAGCAGTTCTTC.

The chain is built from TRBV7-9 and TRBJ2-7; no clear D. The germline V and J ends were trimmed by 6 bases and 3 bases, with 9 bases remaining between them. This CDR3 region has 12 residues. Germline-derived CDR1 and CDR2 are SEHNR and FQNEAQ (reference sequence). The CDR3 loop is CASSNQIYEQYF. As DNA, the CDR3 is TGTGCCAGCAGTAACCAGATCTACGAGCAGTACTTC.

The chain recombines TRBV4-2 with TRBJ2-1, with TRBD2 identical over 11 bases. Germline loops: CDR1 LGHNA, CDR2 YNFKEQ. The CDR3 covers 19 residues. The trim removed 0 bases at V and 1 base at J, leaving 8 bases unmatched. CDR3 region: CASSQDSTSGSVSYNEQFF. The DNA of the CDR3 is TGTGCCAGCAGCCAAGATAGTACTAGCGGGAGTGTTTCCTACAATGAGCAGTTCTTC.

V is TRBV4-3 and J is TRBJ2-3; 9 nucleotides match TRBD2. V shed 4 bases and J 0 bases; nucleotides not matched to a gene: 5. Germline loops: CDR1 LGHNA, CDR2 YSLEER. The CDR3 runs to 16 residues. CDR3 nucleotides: TGCGCCAGCAGCCCTAGGACTAGCGCCAGCACAGATACGCAGTATTTT. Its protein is CASSPRTSASTDTQYF.

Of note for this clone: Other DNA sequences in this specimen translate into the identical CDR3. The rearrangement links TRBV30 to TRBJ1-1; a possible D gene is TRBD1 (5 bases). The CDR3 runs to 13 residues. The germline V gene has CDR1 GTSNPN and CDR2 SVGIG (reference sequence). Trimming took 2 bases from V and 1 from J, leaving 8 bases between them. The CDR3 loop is CAWSSQGNTEAFF. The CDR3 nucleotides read TGTGCCTGGAGTAGTCAGGGGAACACTGAAGCTTTCTTT.